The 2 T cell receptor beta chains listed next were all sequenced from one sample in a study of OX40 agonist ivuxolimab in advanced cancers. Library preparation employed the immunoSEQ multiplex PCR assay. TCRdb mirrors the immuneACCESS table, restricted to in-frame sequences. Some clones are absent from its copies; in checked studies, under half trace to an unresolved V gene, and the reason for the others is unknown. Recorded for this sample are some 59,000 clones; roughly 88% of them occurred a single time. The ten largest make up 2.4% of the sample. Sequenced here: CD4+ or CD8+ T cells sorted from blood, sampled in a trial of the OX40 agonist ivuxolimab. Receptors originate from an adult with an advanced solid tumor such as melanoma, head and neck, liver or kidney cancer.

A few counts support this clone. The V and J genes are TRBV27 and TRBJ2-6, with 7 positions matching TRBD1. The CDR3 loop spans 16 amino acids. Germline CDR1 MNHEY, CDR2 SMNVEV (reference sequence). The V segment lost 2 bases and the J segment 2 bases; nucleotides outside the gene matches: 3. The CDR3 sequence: CASSLRTGAGANVLTF. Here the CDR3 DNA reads TGTGCCAGCAGTTTAAGAACAGGGGCTGGGGCCAACGTCCTGACTTTC.

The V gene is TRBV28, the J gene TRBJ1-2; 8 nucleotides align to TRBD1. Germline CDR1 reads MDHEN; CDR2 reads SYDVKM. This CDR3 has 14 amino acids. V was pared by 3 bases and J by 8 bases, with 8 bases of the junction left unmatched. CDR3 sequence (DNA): TGTGCCAGCAGTTTGGCCAGGGGGCTTTCCGGCTACACCTTC. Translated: CASSLARGLSGYTF.